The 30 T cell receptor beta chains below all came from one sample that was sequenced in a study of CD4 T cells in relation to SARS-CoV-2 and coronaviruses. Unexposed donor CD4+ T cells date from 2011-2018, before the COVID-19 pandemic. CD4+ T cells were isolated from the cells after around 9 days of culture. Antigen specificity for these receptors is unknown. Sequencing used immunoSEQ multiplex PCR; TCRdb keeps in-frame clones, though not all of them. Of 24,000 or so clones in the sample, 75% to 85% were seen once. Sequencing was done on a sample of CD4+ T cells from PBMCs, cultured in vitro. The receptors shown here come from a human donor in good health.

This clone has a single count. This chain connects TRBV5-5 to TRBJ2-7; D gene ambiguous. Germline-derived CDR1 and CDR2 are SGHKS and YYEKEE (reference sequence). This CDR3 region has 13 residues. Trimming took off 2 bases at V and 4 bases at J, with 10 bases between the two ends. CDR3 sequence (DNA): TGTGCCAGCAGCTTCCCTCGGCCGTACGAGCAGTACTTC. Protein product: CASSFPRPYEQYF. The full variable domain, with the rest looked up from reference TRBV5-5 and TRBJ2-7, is DAGVTQSPTHLIKTRGQQVTLRCSPISGHKSVSWYQQVLGQGPQFIFQYYEKEERGRGNFPDRFSARQFPNYSSELNVNALLLGDSALYLCASSFPRPYEQYFGPGTRLTVT.

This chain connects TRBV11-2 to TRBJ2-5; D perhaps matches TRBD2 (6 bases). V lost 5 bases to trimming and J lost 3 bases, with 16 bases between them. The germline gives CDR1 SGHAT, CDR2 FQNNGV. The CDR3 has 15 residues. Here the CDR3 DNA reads TGTGCCAGCAGCCACTCCGGAGGGGAGGAAGAGACCCAGTACTTC. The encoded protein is CASSHSGGEEETQYF.

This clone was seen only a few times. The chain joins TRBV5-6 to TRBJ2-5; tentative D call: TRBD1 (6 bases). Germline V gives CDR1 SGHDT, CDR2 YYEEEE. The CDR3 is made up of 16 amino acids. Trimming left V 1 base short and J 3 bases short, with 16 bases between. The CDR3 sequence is CASSLRGGAGEETQYF. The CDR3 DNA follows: TGTGCCAGCAGCTTGAGAGGGGGAGCAGGAGAAGAGACCCAGTACTTC.

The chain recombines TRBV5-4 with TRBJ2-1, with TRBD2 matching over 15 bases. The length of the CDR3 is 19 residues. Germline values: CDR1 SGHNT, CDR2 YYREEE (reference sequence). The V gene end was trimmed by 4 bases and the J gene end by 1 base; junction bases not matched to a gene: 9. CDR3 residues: CASSPGLAGGPRSYNEQFF. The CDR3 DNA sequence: TGTGCCAGCAGCCCAGGACTAGCGGGAGGGCCAAGGTCCTACAATGAGCAGTTCTTC. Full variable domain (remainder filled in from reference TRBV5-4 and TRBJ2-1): ETGVTQSPTHLIKTRGQQVTLRCSSQSGHNTVSWYQQALGQGPQFIFQYYREEENGRGNFPPRFSGLQFPNYSSELNVNALELDDSALYLCASSPGLAGGPRSYNEQFFGPGTRLTVL.

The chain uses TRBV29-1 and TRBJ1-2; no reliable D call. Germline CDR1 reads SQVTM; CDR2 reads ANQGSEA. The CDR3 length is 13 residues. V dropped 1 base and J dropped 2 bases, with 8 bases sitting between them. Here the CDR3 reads CSVEGGQNYGYTF. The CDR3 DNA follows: TGCAGCGTTGAAGGCGGTCAGAACTATGGCTACACCTTC. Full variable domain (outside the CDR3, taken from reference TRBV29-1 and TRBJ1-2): SAVISQKPSRDICQRGTSLTIQCQVDSQVTMMFWYRQQPGQSLTLIATANQGSEATYESGFVIDKFPISRPNLTFSTLTVSNMSPEDSSIYLCSVEGGQNYGYTFGSGTRLTVV.

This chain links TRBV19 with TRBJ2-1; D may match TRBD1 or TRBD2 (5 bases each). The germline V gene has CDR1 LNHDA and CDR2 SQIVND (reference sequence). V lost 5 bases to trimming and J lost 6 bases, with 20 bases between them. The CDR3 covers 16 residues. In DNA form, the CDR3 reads TGTGCCAGTAGTGCGCACCGGGACCGTCGAGGCAATGAGCAGTTCTTC. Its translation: CASSAHRDRRGNEQFF.

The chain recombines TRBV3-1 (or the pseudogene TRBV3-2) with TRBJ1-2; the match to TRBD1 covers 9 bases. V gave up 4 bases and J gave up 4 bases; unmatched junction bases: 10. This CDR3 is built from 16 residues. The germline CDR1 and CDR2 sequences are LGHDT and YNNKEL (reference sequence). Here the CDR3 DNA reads TGTGCCAGCAGCCCGGGCAGGACAGGGGTAGCCTATGGCTACACCTTC. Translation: CASSPGRTGVAYGYTF.

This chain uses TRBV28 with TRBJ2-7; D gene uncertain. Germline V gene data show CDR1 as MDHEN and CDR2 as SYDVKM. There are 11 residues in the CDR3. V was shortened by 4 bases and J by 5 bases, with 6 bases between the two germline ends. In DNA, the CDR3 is TGTGCCAGCAGTTCTTTCAACGAGCAGTACTTC. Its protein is CASSSFNEQYF.

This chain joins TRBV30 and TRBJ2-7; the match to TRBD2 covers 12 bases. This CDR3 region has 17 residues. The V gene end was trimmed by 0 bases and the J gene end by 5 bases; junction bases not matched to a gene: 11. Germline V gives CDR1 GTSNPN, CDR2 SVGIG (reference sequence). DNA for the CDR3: TGTGCCTGGAGTGTACCTGTGACTAGCGGGAGTCTTCACGAGCAGTACTTC. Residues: CAWSVPVTSGSLHEQYF. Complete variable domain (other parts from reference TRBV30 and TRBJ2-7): SQTIHQWPATLVQPVGSPLSLECTVEGTSNPNLYWYRQAAGRGLQLLFYSVGIGQISSEVPQNLSASRPQDRQFILSSKKLLLSDSGFYLCAWSVPVTSGSLHEQYFGPGTRLTVT.

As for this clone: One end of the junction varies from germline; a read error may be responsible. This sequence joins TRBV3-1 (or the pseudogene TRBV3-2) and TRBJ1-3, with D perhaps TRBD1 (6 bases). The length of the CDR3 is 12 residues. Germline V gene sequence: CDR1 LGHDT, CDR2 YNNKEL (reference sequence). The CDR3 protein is CASSQRGRTADF. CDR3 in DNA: TGTGCCAGCAGCCAACGCGGTAGGACAGCCGATTTT.

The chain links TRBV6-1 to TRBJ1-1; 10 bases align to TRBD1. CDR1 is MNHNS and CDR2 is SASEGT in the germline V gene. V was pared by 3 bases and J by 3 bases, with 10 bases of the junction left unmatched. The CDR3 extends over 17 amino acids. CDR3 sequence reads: CASSDVPGQGWDTEAFF. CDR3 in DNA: TGTGCCAGCAGTGACGTCCCGGGACAGGGGTGGGACACTGAAGCTTTCTTT.

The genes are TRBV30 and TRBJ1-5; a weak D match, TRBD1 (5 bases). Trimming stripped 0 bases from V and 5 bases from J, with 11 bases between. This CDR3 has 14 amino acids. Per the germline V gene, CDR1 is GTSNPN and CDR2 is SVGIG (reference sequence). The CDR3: CAWSVLGVHQPQHF. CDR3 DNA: TGTGCCTGGAGTGTACTGGGGGTCCATCAGCCCCAGCATTTT.

The CDR3 DNA reads as TGCGCCAGCAGCCAAGCCGGGACAGGGGATAGCAATCAGCCCCAGCATTTT. This sequence encodes CASSQAGTGDSNQPQHF. The chain links TRBV4-1 to TRBJ1-5; TRBD1 agrees at 10 bases. CDR1 and CDR2 (germline): MGHRA, YSYEKL. This CDR3 has 17 residues. After removal of 1 base from V and 0 bases from J, the junction contained 3 bases not matched to a gene.

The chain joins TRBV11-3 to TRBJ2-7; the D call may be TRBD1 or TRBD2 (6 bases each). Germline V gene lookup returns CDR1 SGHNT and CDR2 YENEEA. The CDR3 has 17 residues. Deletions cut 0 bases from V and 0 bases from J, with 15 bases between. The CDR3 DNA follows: TGTGCCAGCAGCTTAGAGGGGGGCCTCAGGAGCTCCTACGAGCAGTACTTC. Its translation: CASSLEGGLRSSYEQYF. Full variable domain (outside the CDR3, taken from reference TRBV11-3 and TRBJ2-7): EAGVVQSPRYKIIEKKQPVAFWCNPISGHNTLYWYLQNLGQGPELLIRYENEEAVDDSQLPKDRFSAERLKGVDSTLKIQPAELGDSAVYLCASSLEGGLRSSYEQYFGPGTRLTVT.

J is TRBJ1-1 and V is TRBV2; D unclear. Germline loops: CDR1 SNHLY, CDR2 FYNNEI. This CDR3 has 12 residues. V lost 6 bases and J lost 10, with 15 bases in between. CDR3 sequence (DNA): TGTGCCAGCAGACCGAGCCGGTGGGGAGCTTTCTTT. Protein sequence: CASRPSRWGAFF.

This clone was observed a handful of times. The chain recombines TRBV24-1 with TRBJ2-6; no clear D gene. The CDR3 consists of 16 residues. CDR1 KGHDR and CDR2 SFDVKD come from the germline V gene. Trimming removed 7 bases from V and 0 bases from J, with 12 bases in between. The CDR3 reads CATSYRSSSGANVLTF. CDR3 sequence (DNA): TGTGCCACCAGCTATAGAAGTAGCTCTGGGGCCAACGTCCTGACTTTC.

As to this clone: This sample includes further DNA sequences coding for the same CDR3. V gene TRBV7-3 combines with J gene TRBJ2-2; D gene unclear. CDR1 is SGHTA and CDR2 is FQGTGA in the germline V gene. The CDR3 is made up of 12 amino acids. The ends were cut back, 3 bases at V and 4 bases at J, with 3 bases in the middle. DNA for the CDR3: TGTGCCAGCAGCTTTAGCACCGGGGAGCTGTTTTTT. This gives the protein CASSFSTGELFF. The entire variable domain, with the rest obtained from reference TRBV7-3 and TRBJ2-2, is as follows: GAGVSQTPSNKVTEKGKYVELRCDPISGHTALYWYRQSLGQGPEFLIYFQGTGAADDSGLPNDRFFAVRPEGSVSTLKIQRTERGDSAVYLCASSFSTGELFFGEGSRLTVL.

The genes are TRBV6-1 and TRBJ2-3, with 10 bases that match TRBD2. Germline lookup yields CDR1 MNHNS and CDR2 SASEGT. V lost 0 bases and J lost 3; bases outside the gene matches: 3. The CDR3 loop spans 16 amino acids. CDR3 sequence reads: CASSEAIAGGTDTQYF. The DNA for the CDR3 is TGTGCCAGCAGTGAAGCCATAGCGGGAGGTACAGATACGCAGTATTTT.

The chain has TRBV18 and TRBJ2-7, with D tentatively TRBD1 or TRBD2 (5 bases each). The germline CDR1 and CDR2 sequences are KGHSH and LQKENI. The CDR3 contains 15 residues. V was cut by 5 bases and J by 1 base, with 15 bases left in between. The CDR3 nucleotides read TGTGCCAGCTCAGCTGGGGACCGCCCATCCTACGAGCAGTACTTC. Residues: CASSAGDRPSYEQYF.

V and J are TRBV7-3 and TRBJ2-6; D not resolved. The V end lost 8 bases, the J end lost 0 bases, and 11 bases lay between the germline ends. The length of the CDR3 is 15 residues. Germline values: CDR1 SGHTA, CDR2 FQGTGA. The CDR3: CASGYRGSGANVLTF. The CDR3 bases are TGTGCCAGCGGGTATCGCGGCTCTGGGGCCAACGTCCTGACTTTC.

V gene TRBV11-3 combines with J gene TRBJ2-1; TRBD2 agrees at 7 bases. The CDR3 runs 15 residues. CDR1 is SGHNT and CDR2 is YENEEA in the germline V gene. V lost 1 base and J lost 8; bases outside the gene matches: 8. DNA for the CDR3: TGTGCCAGCAGCTTAGGTTTAGCGGGCAGAGATGAGCAGTTCTTC. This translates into CASSLGLAGRDEQFF.

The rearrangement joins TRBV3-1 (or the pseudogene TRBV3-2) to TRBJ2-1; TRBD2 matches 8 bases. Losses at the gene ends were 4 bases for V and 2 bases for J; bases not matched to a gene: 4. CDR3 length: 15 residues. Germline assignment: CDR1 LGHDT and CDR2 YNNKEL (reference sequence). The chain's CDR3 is CASSRGLVTYNEQFF. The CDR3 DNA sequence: TGTGCCAGCAGCCGGGGACTAGTCACCTACAATGAGCAGTTCTTC.

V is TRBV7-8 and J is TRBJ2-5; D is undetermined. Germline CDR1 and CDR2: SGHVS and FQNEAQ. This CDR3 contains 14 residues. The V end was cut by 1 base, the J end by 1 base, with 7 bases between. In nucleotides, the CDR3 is TGTGCCAGCAGCTTAGGGGGATCCCAAGAGACCCAGTACTTC. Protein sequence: CASSLGGSQETQYF.

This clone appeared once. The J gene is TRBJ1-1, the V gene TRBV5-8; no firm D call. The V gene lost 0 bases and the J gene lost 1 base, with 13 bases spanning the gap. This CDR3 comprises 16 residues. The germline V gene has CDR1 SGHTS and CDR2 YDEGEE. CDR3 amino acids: CASSLVVGSSNTEAFF. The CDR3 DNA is TGTGCCAGCAGCTTGGTTGTAGGGTCATCGAACACTGAAGCTTTCTTT. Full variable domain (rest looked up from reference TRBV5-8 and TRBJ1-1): EAGVTQSPTHLIKTRGQQATLRCSPISGHTSVYWYQQALGLGLQFLLWYDEGEERNRGNFPPRFSGRQFPNYSSELNVNALELEDSALYLCASSLVVGSSNTEAFFGQGTRLTVV.

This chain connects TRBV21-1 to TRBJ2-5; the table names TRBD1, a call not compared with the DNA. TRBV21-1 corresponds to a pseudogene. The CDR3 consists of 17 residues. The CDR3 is CASSLPGTTGEYETQYF. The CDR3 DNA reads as TGTGCCAGCAGCCTCCCCGGGACGACAGGGGAATATGAGACCCAGTACTTC.

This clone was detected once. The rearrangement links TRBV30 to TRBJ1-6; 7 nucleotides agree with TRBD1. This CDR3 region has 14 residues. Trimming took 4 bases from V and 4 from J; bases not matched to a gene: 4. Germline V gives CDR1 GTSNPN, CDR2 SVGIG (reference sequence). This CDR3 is CAWTWDRYNSPLHF. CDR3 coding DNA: TGTGCCTGGACTTGGGACAGATATAATTCACCCCTCCACTTT.

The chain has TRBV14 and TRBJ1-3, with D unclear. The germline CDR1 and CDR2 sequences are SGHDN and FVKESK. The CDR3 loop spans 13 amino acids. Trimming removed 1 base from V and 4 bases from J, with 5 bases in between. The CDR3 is CASSQGSGNTIYF. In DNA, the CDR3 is TGTGCCAGCAGCCAAGGCTCCGGAAACACCATATATTTT.

CDR3 sequence reads: CAWTGGRETQYF. The CDR3 DNA follows: TGTGCCTGGACAGGGGGCAGGGAGACCCAGTACTTC. The V and J genes are TRBV30 and TRBJ2-5, with 8 nucleotides matching TRBD1. CDR1 is GTSNPN, CDR2 SVGIG, per germline (reference sequence). The CDR3 loop spans 12 amino acids. J lost 5 bases, V lost 4 bases, and 3 bases had no gene match.

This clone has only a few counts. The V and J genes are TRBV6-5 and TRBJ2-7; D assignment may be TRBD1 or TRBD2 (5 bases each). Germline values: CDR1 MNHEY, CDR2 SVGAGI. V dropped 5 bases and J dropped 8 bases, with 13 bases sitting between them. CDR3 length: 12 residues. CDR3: CASSTSEGQQYF. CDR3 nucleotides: TGTGCCAGCAGTACCTCCGAGGGGCAGCAGTACTTC.

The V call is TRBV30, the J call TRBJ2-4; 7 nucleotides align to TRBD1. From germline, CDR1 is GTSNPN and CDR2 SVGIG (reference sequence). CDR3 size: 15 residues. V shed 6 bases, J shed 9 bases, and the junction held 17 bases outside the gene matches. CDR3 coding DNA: TGTGCCTGTGAAGTTACAGGGGTCAAGGCGAGCATTCAGTACTTC. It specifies CACEVTGVKASIQYF.